This note documents a single TCR beta chain sequence. These data are taken from a study of blood T cell repertoires in COVID-19. On the study more broadly: From T cells, B-cell-depleted T cells, or PBMCs came the material, which was cDNA or gDNA.

From germline, CDR1 is LGHDT and CDR2 YNNKEL (reference sequence). The CDR3 covers 19 residues. The V end was cut by 0 bases, the J end by 3 bases, with 20 bases between. The table came from immunoSEQ multiplex PCR; TCRdb's copy has only in-frame clones and leaves some out. The table shows 180,000 or so clones, with roughly 84% occurring only once. The TCR comes from a woman of 80 years or more with acute or convalescent COVID-19. Sequencing used peripheral blood. V is TRBV3-1 (or the pseudogene TRBV3-2) and J is TRBJ2-2, with D possibly matching TRBD2 (5 bases). CDR3 in amino acids: CASSQDGPFERFHTGELFF. The CDR3 DNA reads as TGTGCCAGCAGCCAAGATGGGCCCTTTGAGCGGTTTCACACCGGGGAGCTGTTTTTT.